The rows below give T cell receptor beta chains drawn from one sample of a study of cytomegalovirus exposure and HLA in healthy donors. Assay: immunoSEQ multiplex PCR; the TCRdb copy retains only in-frame clones and omits some. The sample includes about 160,000 clones, roughly 80% of them seen just once. Sequenced sample: PBMCs. These receptors were taken from a man aged 25-40 years in good health and CMV-seropositive. The conserved cysteine and the conserved F or W are not part of the CDR3 here.

TRBV7-9 ASSPWGHSTEAF
TRBV15 ATSRDFGAGNTIY
TRBV4-2 ASSQGPLTSGTTDQETQY
TRBV11-3 ASSSGGHPETQY
TRBV19 ASSMGSSGGIQRTQY
TRBV6-6 ASSRETQY
TRBV7-9 ASSLPSSYEQY
TRBV5-1 ASSSTGVAEQY
TRBV9 ASSDFRARTEAF
TRBV4-3 ASSQAATGSAGYT
TRBV5-1 ASTRTGSYEQY
TRBV6-1 ASSEEGGAVGH
TRBV5-8 ASSHTGGNTDTQY
TRBV18 ASSPYRDRGDEQF
TRBV10-3 AISEEGGGGATDTQY
TRBV19 ASSLLAGGSEQF
TRBV7-9 ASSDRNLSPLH
TRBV7-8 ASSPNGQGANQPQH
TRBV5-4 ASSLALGTAYNEQF
TRBV2 ASRRGDRDSYEQY
TRBV30 ACGPPGTGGYEQY
TRBV28 ASSLSGGGSYEQY
TRBV4-1 ASTTSLGGQTSSYNSPLH
TRBV12-1 ASSFASGGDVSTDTQY
TRBV11-2 ASSWGGNSYNEQF
TRBV10-3 AISDPGQGVTEAF
TRBV6-1 ASSGGVFSGANVLT
TRBV6-5 ASSYATGKNYGYT
TRBV2 ASSDLAGGSYNEQF
TRBV9 ASSQTGAEAF
TRBV5-1 ASSLAGGLGTDTQY
TRBV27 ASSPGDSSNEKLF
TRBV5-1 ASSSGQGETEAF
TRBV29-1 SVETGSLFDRYT
TRBV5-1 ASSFGAGKGNEQF
TRBV15 ATSLWEVNYGYT
TRBV5-1 ASSLSPQGGYNEQF
TRBV10-3 AGGSPNTEAF
TRBV29-1 SVEDGGTGYGNEQY
TRBV11-2 ASSSRTSGGRGNEQF
TRBV25-1 ASSQQGGKNIQY
TRBV6-1 ASTPYGENEQY
TRBV2 ASSQLFVGSGNTIY
TRBV7-9 ASSLMGRDSPLH
TRBV27 ASSLLSGKGLWNTEAF
TRBV7-7 ASSLVAGKTQY
TRBV2 ASSENTGFTYTQY
TRBV9 ASSPPGTGVYEQY
TRBV5-6 ASSRRGLVDIQY
TRBV5-1 ASSVAGYEQF
TRBV9 ASSVGLANEQF
TRBV4-2 ASSQDLGTPGNEQF
TRBV9 ASSFRLAGVGNEQF
TRBV7-8 ASSFWLRDTEAF
TRBV27 ASRSGGAGASRVTQY
TRBV7-3 ASSLGQLETQY
TRBV7-6 ASSLNSGDTEAF
TRBV19 ASSILRDRGEVQPQH
TRBV5-1 ASSPPTSGGEQF
TRBV5-1 ASSFAGGPPRTQY